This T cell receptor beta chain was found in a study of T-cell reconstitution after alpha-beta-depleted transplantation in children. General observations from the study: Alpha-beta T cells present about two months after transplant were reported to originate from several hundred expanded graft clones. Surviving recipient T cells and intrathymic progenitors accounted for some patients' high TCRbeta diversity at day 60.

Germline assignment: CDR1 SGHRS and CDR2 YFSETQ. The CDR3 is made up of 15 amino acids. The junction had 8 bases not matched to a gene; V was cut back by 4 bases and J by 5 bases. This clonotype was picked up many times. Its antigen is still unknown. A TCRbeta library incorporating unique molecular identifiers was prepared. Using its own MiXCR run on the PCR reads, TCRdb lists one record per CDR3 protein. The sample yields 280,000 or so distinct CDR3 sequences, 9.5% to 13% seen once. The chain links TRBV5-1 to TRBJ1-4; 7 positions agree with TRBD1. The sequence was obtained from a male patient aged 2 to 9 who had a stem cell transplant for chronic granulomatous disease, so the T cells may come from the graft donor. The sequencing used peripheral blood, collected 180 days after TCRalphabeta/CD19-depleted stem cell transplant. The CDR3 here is CASSPTGQANEKLFF. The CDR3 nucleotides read TGCGCCAGCAGCCCCACTGGACAGGCAAATGAAAAACTGTTTTTT.